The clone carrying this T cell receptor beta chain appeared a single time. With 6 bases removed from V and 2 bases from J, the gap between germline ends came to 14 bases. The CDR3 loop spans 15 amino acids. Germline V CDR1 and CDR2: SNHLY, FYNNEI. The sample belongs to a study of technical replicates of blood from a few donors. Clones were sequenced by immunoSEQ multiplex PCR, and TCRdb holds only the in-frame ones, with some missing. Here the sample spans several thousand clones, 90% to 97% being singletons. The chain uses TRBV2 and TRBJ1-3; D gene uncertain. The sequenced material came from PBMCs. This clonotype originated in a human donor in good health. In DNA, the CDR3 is TGTGCCAGCAGGGCCACCGCGGGGACTGGAAACACCATATATTTT. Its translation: CASRATAGTGNTIYF.